This T cell receptor beta chain is from a study of blood T cell repertoires in COVID-19. Method: immunoSEQ multiplex PCR; TCRdb's copy keeps in-frame clones and lacks some. The sample records 120,000 or so clones, 85% to 90% being singletons. Looked up from germline, CDR1 is SGHDT and CDR2 is YYEEEE. The CDR3 spans 15 residues. Trimming cost V 2 bases and J 0 bases, with 9 bases left between them. V usage is TRBV5-6 and J usage is TRBJ1-5; D might be TRBD1 (6 bases). The source of this sequence is a woman in her 70s with acute or convalescent COVID-19. The sequenced sample consisted of peripheral blood. CDR3 loop: CASSFGQYSNQPQHF. The CDR3 DNA is TGTGCCAGCAGCTTCGGACAGTATAGCAATCAGCCCCAGCATTTT. Combining the CDR3 with reference TRBV5-6 and TRBJ1-5 gives the whole variable domain DAGVTQSPTHLIKTRGQQVTLRCSPKSGHDTVSWYQQALGQGPQFIFQYYEEEERQRGNFPDRFSGHQFPNYSSELNVNALLLGDSALYLCASSFGQYSNQPQHFGDGTRLSIL.